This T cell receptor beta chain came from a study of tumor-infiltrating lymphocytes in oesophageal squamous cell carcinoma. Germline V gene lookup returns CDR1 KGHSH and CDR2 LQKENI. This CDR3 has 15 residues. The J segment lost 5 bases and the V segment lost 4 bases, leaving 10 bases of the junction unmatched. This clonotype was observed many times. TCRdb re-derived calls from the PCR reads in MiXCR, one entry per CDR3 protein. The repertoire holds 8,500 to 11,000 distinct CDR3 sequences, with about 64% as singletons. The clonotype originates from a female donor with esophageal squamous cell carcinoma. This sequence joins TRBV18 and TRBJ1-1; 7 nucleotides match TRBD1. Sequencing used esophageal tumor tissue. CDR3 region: CASSRTPTGTTEAFF. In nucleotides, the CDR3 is TGTGCCAGCTCACGAACACCGACAGGGACAACTGAAGCTTTCTTT.